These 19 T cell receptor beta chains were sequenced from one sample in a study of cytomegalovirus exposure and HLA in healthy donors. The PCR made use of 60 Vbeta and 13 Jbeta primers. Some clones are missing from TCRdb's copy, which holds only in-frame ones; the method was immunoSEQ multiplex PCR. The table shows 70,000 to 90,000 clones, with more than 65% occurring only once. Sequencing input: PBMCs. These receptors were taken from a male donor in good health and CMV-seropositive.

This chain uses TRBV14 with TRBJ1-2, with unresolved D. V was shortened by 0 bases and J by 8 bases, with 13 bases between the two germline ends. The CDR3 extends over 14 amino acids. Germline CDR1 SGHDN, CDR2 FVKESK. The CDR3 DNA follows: TGTGCCAGCAGCCAAGATGAGGTGATCGGGGGCTACACCTTC. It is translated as CASSQDEVIGGYTF.

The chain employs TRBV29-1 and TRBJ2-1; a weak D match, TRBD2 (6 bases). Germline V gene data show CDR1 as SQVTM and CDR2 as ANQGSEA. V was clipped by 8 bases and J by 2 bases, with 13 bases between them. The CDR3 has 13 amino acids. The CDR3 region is CSPRLATYNEQFF. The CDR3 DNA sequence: TGCAGCCCCCGCCTAGCGACCTACAATGAGCAGTTCTTC.

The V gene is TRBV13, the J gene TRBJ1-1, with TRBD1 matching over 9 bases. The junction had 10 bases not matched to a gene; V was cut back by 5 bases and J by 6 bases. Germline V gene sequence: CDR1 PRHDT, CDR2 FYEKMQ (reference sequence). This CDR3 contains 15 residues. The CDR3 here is CASSQPGQGRPEAFF. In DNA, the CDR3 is TGTGCCAGCAGCCAACCGGGACAGGGTCGTCCTGAAGCTTTCTTT.

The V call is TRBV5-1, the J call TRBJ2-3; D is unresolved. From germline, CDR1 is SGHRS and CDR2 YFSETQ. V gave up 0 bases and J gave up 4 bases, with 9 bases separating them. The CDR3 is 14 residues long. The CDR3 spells CASSLEVGSDTQYF. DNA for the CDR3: TGCGCCAGCAGCTTGGAGGTGGGCTCAGATACGCAGTATTTT.

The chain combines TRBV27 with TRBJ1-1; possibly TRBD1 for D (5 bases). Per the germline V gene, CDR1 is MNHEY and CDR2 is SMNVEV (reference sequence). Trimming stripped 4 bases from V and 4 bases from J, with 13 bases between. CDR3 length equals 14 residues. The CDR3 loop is CASSWGRGGTEAFF. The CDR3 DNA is TGTGCCAGCAGTTGGGGAAGGGGTGGCACTGAAGCTTTCTTT.

The CDR3 here is CASRQAGVEKLFF. CDR3 DNA: TGTGCCAGCAGACAGGCTGGGGTTGAAAAACTGTTTTTT. This chain connects TRBV7-9 to TRBJ1-4; perhaps TRBD1 as D (5 bases). The CDR3 loop spans 13 amino acids. Germline V gene data show CDR1 as SEHNR and CDR2 as FQNEAQ (reference sequence). Trimming pared 6 bases from V and 7 bases from J, leaving 12 bases between.

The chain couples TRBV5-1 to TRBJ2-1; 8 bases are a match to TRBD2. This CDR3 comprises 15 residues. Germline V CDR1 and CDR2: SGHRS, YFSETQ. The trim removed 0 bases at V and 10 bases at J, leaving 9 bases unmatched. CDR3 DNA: TGCGCCAGCAGCTTGGGGGTTGCGGGAGGCCGAGAGCAGTTCTTC. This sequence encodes CASSLGVAGGREQFF.

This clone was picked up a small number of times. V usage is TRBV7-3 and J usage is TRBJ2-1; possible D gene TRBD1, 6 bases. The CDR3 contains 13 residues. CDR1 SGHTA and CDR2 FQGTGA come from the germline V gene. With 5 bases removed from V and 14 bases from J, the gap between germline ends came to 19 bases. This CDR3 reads CASSRSQGSVEFF. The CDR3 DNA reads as TGTGCCAGCAGCAGATCACAGGGATCGGTTGAGTTCTTC.

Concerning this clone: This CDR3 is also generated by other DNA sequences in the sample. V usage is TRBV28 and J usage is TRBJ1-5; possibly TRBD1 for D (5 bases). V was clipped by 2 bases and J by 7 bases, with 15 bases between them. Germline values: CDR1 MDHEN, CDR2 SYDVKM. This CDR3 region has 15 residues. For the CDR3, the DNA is TGTGCCAGCAGTTTAGGGCAGGGTTTTAGGCAGCCCCAGCATTTT. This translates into CASSLGQGFRQPQHF.

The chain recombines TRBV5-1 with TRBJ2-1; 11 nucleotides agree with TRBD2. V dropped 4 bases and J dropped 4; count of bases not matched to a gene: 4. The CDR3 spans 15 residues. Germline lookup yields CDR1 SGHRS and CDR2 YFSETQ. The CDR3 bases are TGCGCCAGCAGCGAGGGACTAGCGGTGTACAATGAGCAGTTCTTC. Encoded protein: CASSEGLAVYNEQFF.

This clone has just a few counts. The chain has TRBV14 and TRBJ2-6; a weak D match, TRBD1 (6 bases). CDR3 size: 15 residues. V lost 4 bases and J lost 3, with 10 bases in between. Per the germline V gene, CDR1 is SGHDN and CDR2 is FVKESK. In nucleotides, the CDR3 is TGTGCCAGCAGCCGAAACAGGGTTGGGGCCAACGTCCTGACTTTC. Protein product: CASSRNRVGANVLTF.

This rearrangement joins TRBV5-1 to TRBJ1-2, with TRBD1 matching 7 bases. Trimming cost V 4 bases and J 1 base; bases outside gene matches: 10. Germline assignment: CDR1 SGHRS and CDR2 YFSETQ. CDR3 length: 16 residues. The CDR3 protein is CASSHEGQAYNYGYTF. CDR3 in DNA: TGCGCCAGCAGCCATGAAGGACAGGCTTATAACTATGGCTACACCTTC.

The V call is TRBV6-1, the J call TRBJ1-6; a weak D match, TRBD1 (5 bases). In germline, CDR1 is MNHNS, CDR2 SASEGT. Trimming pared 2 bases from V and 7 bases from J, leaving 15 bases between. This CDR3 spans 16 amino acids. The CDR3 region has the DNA TGTGCCAGCAGTGAAACGCCGGCAGGGAAGAATTCACCCCTCCACTTT. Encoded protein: CASSETPAGKNSPLHF.

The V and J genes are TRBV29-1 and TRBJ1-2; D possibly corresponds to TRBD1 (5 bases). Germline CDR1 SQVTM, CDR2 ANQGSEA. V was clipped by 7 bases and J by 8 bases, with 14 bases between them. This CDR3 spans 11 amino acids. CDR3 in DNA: TGCAGCGCGCTGGGACTGAGGGGCTACACCTTC. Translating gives CSALGLRGYTF.

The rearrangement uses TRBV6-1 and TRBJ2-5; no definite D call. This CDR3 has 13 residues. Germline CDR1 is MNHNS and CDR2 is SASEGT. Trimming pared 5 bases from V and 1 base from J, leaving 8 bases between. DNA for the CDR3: TGTGCCAGCAGTCCCCGCGGCCAAGAGACCCAGTACTTC. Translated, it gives CASSPRGQETQYF.

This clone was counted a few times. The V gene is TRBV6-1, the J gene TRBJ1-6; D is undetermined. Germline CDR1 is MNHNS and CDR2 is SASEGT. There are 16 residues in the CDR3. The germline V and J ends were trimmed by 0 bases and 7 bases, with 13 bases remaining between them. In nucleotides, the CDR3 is TGTGCCAGCAGTGAAGCGCTTCGACTGCCGAATTCACCCCTCCACTTT. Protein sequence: CASSEALRLPNSPLHF.

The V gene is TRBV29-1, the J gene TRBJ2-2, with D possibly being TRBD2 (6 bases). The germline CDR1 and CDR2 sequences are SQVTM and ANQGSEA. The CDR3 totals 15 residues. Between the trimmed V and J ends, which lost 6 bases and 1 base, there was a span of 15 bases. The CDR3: CSVAGNTMNTGELFF. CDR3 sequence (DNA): TGCAGCGTCGCGGGGAACACTATGAACACCGGGGAGCTGTTTTTT.

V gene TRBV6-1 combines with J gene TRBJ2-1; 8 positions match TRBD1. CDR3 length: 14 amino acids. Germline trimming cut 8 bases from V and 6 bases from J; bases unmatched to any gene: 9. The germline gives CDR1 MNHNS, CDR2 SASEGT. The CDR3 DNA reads TGTGCCAGCCTTGGACAGGGCTTCTTCAATGAGCAGTTCTTC. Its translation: CASLGQGFFNEQFF.

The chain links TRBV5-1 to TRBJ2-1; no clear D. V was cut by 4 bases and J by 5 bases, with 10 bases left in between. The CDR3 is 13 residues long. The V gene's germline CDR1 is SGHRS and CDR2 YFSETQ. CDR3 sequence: CASSLALNNEQFF. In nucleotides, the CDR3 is TGCGCCAGCAGCCTCGCACTAAACAATGAGCAGTTCTTC.